Each of the 32 T cell receptor beta chains below was sequenced from the same sample in a study of CD8 T cells in ankylosing spondylitis. TCRdb itself ran the 5' RACE reads through MiXCR, one entry per CDR3 protein. In the table there are about 300,000 distinct CDR3 sequences, 20% to 25% of which are singletons. Sample: blood, either unsorted or a sorted T cell fraction (not recorded which). These receptors originate from a female donor with ankylosing spondylitis or in good health (not recorded which).

The chain uses TRBV30 and TRBJ2-3; D is tentatively TRBD1 or TRBD2 (5 bases each). This CDR3 has 15 residues. Deletions cut 0 bases from V and 1 base from J, with 11 bases between. Per the germline V gene, CDR1 is GTSNPN and CDR2 is SVGIG (reference sequence). The DNA of the CDR3 is TGTGCCTGGAGTGTACAATTGGGGGGCACAGATACGCAGTATTTT. Translating it yields CAWSVQLGGTDTQYF.

The rearrangement uses TRBV4-1 and TRBJ2-1; 9 bases are a match to TRBD2. V shed 4 bases and J 7 bases; nucleotides not matched to a gene: 11. The CDR3 contains 16 residues. Germline values: CDR1 MGHRA, CDR2 YSYEKL. The CDR3 protein is CASSRLFSGRRNEQFF. CDR3 in DNA: TGCGCCAGCAGCCGGCTATTTAGCGGGAGAAGGAATGAGCAGTTCTTC.

This sequence joins TRBV10-3 and TRBJ2-1; no reliable D call. This CDR3 contains 11 residues. Trimming took off 6 bases at V and 16 bases at J, with 16 bases between the two ends. Germline V CDR1 and CDR2: ENHRY, SYGVKD. CDR3 amino acids: CAIRGNGFSFF. In nucleotides, the CDR3 is TGTGCCATCAGGGGCAACGGCTTTTCCTTCTTC.

This clonotype came up a few times. The chain joins TRBV20-1 to TRBJ2-7; unclear D gene. Between the trimmed V and J ends, which lost 0 bases and 4 bases, there was a span of 7 bases. Per the germline V gene, CDR1 is DFQATT and CDR2 is SNEGSKA (reference sequence). This CDR3 spans 12 amino acids. DNA of the CDR3: TGCAGTGCTAGAGATGTAGGGTACGAGCAGTACTTC. Its protein is CSARDVGYEQYF.

This clonotype was observed a handful of times. V is TRBV7-2 and J is TRBJ2-1; TRBD2 aligns across 12 bases. The CDR3 totals 15 residues. The J segment lost 7 bases and the V segment lost 5 bases, leaving 6 bases of the junction unmatched. Germline V gives CDR1 SGHTA, CDR2 FQGNSA. The CDR3 DNA follows: TGTGCCAGCAGCCCCCTAGCGGGAGGGGGGAATGAGCAGTTCTTC. As protein: CASSPLAGGGNEQFF.

There are many counts of this clonotype. The CDR3 spells CASSEEFQGTHEQYF. The CDR3 DNA reads as TGTGCCAGCAGCGAGGAATTTCAGGGCACCCACGAGCAGTACTTC. The chain recombines TRBV21-1 with TRBJ2-7. TRBV21-1 is tagged as a pseudogene. The CDR3 has 15 residues.

This clonotype was counted many times. V and J are TRBV30 and TRBJ1-1, with TRBD1 as a possible D gene (6 bases). Germline values: CDR1 GTSNPN, CDR2 SVGIG (reference sequence). Trimming stripped 0 bases from V and 9 bases from J, with 11 bases between. The CDR3 totals 12 residues. The CDR3 sequence: CAWSVKDRKAFF. CDR3 DNA: TGTGCCTGGAGTGTTAAGGACAGAAAAGCTTTCTTT.

The J gene is TRBJ1-1, the V gene TRBV2; D gene unclear. The germline V and J ends were trimmed by 2 bases and 8 bases, with 3 bases remaining between them. The CDR3 extends over 10 amino acids. Germline values: CDR1 SNHLY, CDR2 FYNNEI. In DNA form, the CDR3 reads TGTGCCAGCAGTGAACGCGAAGCTTTCTTT. Translation gives CASSEREAFF. Full variable domain (rest looked up from reference TRBV2 and TRBJ1-1): EPEVTQTPSHQVTQMGQEVILRCVPISNHLYFYWYRQILGQKVEFLVSFYNNEISEKSEIFDDQFSVERPDGSNFTLKIRSTKLEDSAMYFCASSEREAFFGQGTRLTVV.

The chain is built from TRBV12-3 or TRBV12-4 and TRBJ2-4; D gene ambiguous. Trimming stripped 10 bases from V and 3 bases from J, with 13 bases between. The CDR3 has 13 residues. CDR3 loop: CATSRTGKNIQYF. CDR3 sequence (DNA): TGTGCCACCTCGAGGACGGGCAAAAACATTCAGTACTTC.

This chain connects TRBV12-3 or TRBV12-4 to TRBJ2-2; TRBD2 is a possible D gene (6 bases). Between the trimmed V and J ends, which lost 5 bases and 8 bases, there was a span of 15 bases. The CDR3 is 14 residues long. The CDR3 is CASSPPGSGGELFF. CDR3 in DNA: TGTGCCAGCAGTCCCCCCGGGAGTGGGGGGGAGCTGTTTTTT.

This clonotype was counted only a few times. The chain carries TRBV20-1 and TRBJ2-2, with 13 bases lining up with TRBD2. Unmatched junction bases numbered 10, after V lost 0 bases and J lost 6 bases. There are 18 residues in the CDR3. In germline, CDR1 is DFQATT, CDR2 SNEGSKA (reference sequence). CDR3 bases: TGCAGTGCTAGAGATCCCTGGACTAGCGGGAGCTCGGCCGGGGAGCTGTTTTTT. It encodes CSARDPWTSGSSAGELFF.

This clonotype was counted at least ten times. In nucleotides, the CDR3 is TGTGCCAGCACCCGGGGAGGGCAGATCCCTGAAGCTTTCTTT. Translated, it gives CASTRGGQIPEAFF. J is TRBJ1-1 and V is TRBV6-5, with unresolved D. There are 14 residues in the CDR3. V was cut by 7 bases and J by 6 bases, with 18 bases left in between. Germline-derived CDR1 and CDR2 are MNHEY and SVGAGI.

This clonotype was seen more than once but under ten times. This sequence joins TRBV6-1 and TRBJ2-1; 10 bases fit TRBD2. Looked up from germline, CDR1 is MNHNS and CDR2 is SASEGT. The V segment lost 6 bases and the J segment 10 bases; nucleotides outside the gene matches: 9. This CDR3 has 14 residues. The CDR3 DNA reads as TGTGCCAGCAGGGTAGCGGGAGGCCAGGGCGAGCAGTTCTTC. Translation gives CASRVAGGQGEQFF.

The chain links TRBV24-1 to TRBJ2-3, with D possibly matching TRBD2 (6 bases). Germline V gene data show CDR1 as KGHDR and CDR2 as SFDVKD. V lost 3 bases and J 2 bases, leaving 11 bases between the germline ends. CDR3 length equals 15 residues. The CDR3 region is CATSDGDLITDTQYF. The CDR3 DNA reads TGTGCCACCAGTGATGGGGACTTGATCACAGATACGCAGTATTTT.

The gene calls are TRBV7-2 and TRBJ2-5, with TRBD2 identical over 7 bases. The junction had 6 bases not matched to a gene; V was cut back by 3 bases and J by 5 bases. Looked up from germline, CDR1 is SGHTA and CDR2 is FQGNSA. The CDR3 is 14 amino acids. The CDR3 is CASSFLGGLETQYF. The CDR3 DNA sequence: TGTGCCAGCAGCTTTTTGGGAGGGCTTGAGACCCAGTACTTC.

In the case of this clonotype: This could be a read error, since a much larger clone is one nucleotide away. The chain carries TRBV20-1 and TRBJ2-1, with 7 bases matching TRBD2. The CDR3 sequence is 15 residues long. Germline CDR1 reads DFQATT; CDR2 reads SNEGSKA (reference sequence). Written as DNA, the CDR3 is TGCAATGCCCCTCCGATGGGGGAGGGATACAATGAGCAGTTCTTC. Its protein product is CNAPPMGEGYNEQFF.

The rearrangement uses TRBV7-2 and TRBJ2-2; no reliable D call. Germline V gene data show CDR1 as SGHTA and CDR2 as FQGNSA. V was trimmed by 1 base and J by 6 bases, leaving 15 bases between them. The CDR3 is 16 residues long. In DNA, the CDR3 is TGTGCCAGCAGCTTAGTCACGACTTCCAGATCCGGGGAGCTGTTTTTT. Protein sequence: CASSLVTTSRSGELFF.

The CDR3: CASSNRGGRAQYF. In DNA form, the CDR3 reads TGTGCCAGCAGCAACCGGGGTGGCCGGGCCCAGTACTTC. V and J are TRBV9 and TRBJ2-5; D possibly corresponds to TRBD2 (5 bases). Germline values: CDR1 SGDLS, CDR2 YYNGEE. CDR3 length: 13 residues. The V gene lost 4 bases and the J gene lost 9 bases, with 16 bases spanning the gap. The whole variable domain, remainder taken from reference TRBV9 and TRBJ2-5, is DSGVTQTPKHLITATGQRVTLRCSPRSGDLSVYWYQQSLDQGLQFLIQYYNGEERAKGNILERFSAQQFPDLHSELNLSSLELGDSALYFCASSNRGGRAQYFGPGTRLLVL.

This clonotype was seen only once. CDR3 DNA sequence: TGTGCCACCAAGGACAGGGGAGGGCGGAACACCGGGGAGCTGTTTTTT. Protein sequence: CATKDRGGRNTGELFF. The V and J genes are TRBV19 and TRBJ2-2, with TRBD1 matching over 9 bases. V shed 10 bases, J shed 1 base, and the junction held 10 bases outside the gene matches. Germline loops: CDR1 LNHDA, CDR2 SQIVND (reference sequence). This CDR3 contains 16 residues.

The rearrangement joins TRBV15 to TRBJ2-2; no firm D call. The germline V gene has CDR1 LNHNV and CDR2 YYDKDF (reference sequence). The CDR3 runs to 13 residues. The V and J ends lost 1 base and 9 bases respectively, with 9 bases between them. Here the CDR3 DNA reads TGTGCCACCAGCAGAGGCTACGACCGGGAGCTGTTTTTT. Residues: CATSRGYDRELFF.

The chain recombines TRBV9 with TRBJ1-1; a possible D gene is TRBD1 (6 bases). CDR1 and CDR2 (germline): SGDLS, YYNGEE. V lost 0 bases to trimming and J lost 4 bases, with 16 bases between them. The CDR3 runs to 16 residues. The CDR3 DNA sequence: TGTGCCAGCAGCGTAGGCGGGGGCGCCCTTGGCACTGAAGCTTTCTTT. Translated: CASSVGGGALGTEAFF.

V is TRBV5-5 and J is TRBJ2-5; D not resolved. Trimming removed 2 bases from V and 7 bases from J, with 9 bases in between. This CDR3 contains 12 residues. Germline lookup yields CDR1 SGHKS and CDR2 YYEKEE (reference sequence). Written as DNA, the CDR3 is TGTGCCAGCAGCTTCCCGACCGGGACCCAGTACTTC. It codes for CASSFPTGTQYF. Combining the CDR3 with reference TRBV5-5 and TRBJ2-5 gives the whole variable domain DAGVTQSPTHLIKTRGQQVTLRCSPISGHKSVSWYQQVLGQGPQFIFQYYEKEERGRGNFPDRFSARQFPNYSSELNVNALLLGDSALYLCASSFPTGTQYFGPGTRLLVL.

The chain recombines TRBV20-1 with TRBJ2-2, with D tentatively TRBD2 (6 bases). This CDR3 spans 15 amino acids. CDR1 and CDR2 (germline): DFQATT, SNEGSKA (reference sequence). V was pared by 1 base and J by 5 bases, with 14 bases between. The CDR3 loop reads CSARVTGVGTGELFF. CDR3 in DNA: TGCAGTGCTAGAGTAACGGGAGTGGGTACCGGGGAGCTGTTTTTT.

The table lists this clonotype with a few counts. The chain recombines TRBV11-1 with TRBJ2-5; 7 positions agree with TRBD1. The V and J ends lost 6 bases and 4 bases, in that order; junction bases with no gene match: 5. The CDR3 is 13 residues long. Germline CDR1 is SGHAT and CDR2 is FQDESV (reference sequence). In DNA, the CDR3 is TGTGCCAGCAGACGGGACAGCTCAGAGACCCAGTACTTC. As protein: CASRRDSSETQYF. The variable domain in full, with the rest retrieved from reference TRBV11-1 and TRBJ2-5, is EAEVAQSPRYKITEKSQAVAFWCDPISGHATLYWYRQILGQGPELLVQFQDESVVDDSQLPKDRFSAERLKGVDSTLKIQPAELGDSAMYLCASRRDSSETQYFGPGTRLLVL.

The chain carries TRBV7-8 and TRBJ2-7; D is undetermined. V dropped 2 bases and J dropped 2 bases, with 16 bases sitting between them. CDR3 size: 16 residues. CDR1 is SGHVS, CDR2 FQNEAQ, per germline. This CDR3 reads CASSLSGQPMPYEQYF. CDR3 bases: TGTGCCAGCAGCTTATCCGGGCAACCCATGCCCTACGAGCAGTACTTC.

V gene TRBV4-1 combines with J gene TRBJ1-1; D uncertain. There are 15 residues in the CDR3. V shed 1 base and J shed 4 bases, with 13 bases lying between them. The germline gives CDR1 MGHRA, CDR2 YSYEKL. CDR3 protein: CASSQVVGFGTEAFF. The DNA of the CDR3 is TGCGCCAGCAGCCAAGTTGTAGGTTTCGGCACTGAAGCTTTCTTT.

This CDR3 reads CSAAPPGNYGYTF. The CDR3 DNA is TGCAGCGCCGCCCCACCGGGGAACTATGGCTACACCTTC. This rearrangement joins TRBV29-1 to TRBJ1-2; D is unclear. The V end lost 7 bases, the J end lost 2 bases, and 14 bases lay between the germline ends. The CDR3 is 13 amino acids. Germline-derived CDR1 and CDR2 are SQVTM and ANQGSEA.

The gene calls are TRBV7-2 and TRBJ2-3; the D is unclear. V was cut by 3 bases and J by 2 bases, with 6 bases left in between. The CDR3 has 13 amino acids. Germline CDR1 SGHTA, CDR2 FQGNSA. Here the CDR3 reads CASSLQFTDTQYF. The CDR3 bases are TGTGCCAGCAGCTTGCAGTTCACAGATACGCAGTATTTT.

This clonotype turned up a few times. V is TRBV5-1 and J is TRBJ2-3, with 7 bases aligning to TRBD1. J gave up 4 bases and V 2 bases, and 10 bases lay outside the gene matches. In germline, CDR1 is SGHRS, CDR2 YFSETQ. This CDR3 has 16 residues. As DNA, the CDR3 is TGCGCCAGCAGCTTCGCTCGGGGACAGCGCCCAGATACGCAGTATTTT. This sequence encodes CASSFARGQRPDTQYF.

In this sample, this clonotype turned up a few times. The gene calls are TRBV6-1 and TRBJ2-7; 8 nucleotides match TRBD1. The germline V gene has CDR1 MNHNS and CDR2 SASEGT. This CDR3 comprises 13 residues. The V gene end was trimmed by 6 bases and the J gene end by 2 bases; junction bases not matched to a gene: 3. For the CDR3, the DNA is TGTGCCAGCAGACTACAGGGGGCCTACGAGCAGTACTTC. It specifies CASRLQGAYEQYF.

The sample holds one count of this clonotype. The chain recombines TRBV7-8 with TRBJ2-3, with 12 bases matching TRBD2. CDR3 size: 16 residues. Germline CDR1 SGHVS, CDR2 FQNEAQ. The junction had 11 bases not matched to a gene; V was cut back by 5 bases and J by 8 bases. DNA for the CDR3: TGTGCCAGCAGCCTACTAGCGGGAGGTCGGTTGGGTACGCAGTATTTT. Translated, it gives CASSLLAGGRLGTQYF.

The sample holds many counts of this clonotype. DNA of the CDR3: TGCAGTGCTAGTCGGATGGCCGGGGGGAGGACAGATACGCAGTATTTT. Protein: CSASRMAGGRTDTQYF. This chain connects TRBV20-1 to TRBJ2-3; 7 bases match TRBD2. CDR1 is DFQATT and CDR2 is SNEGSKA in the germline V gene (reference sequence). The CDR3 spans 16 residues. The V and J ends lost 3 bases and 3 bases, in that order; junction bases with no gene match: 12.